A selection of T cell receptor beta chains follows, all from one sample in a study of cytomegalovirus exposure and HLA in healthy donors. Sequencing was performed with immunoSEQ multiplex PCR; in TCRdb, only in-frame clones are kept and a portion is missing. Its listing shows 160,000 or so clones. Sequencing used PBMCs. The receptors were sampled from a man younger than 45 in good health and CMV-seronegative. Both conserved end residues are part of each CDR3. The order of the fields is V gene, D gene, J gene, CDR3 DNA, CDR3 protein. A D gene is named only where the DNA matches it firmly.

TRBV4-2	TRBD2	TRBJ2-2	TGTGCCAGCAGCCTCCCATGGGGGGGGTCCGGGGAGCTGTTTTTT	CASSLPWGGSGELFF
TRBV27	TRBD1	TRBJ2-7	TGTGCCAGCAGTTTATCCGGGCAGGGGGCCCTCGAGCAGTACTTC	CASSLSGQGALEQYF
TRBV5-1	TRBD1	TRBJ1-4	TGCGCCAGCAGCTTGGCGGACAGGGTAGAGGAAAAACTGTTTTTT	CASSLADRVEEKLFF
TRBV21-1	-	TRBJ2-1	TGTGCCAGCAGCAAAGTTTCAGGTGATGAGCAGTTCTTC	CASSKVSGDEQFF
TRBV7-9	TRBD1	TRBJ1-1	TGTGCCAGCAGCTTAGGCGAGGGGGCACGGAACACTGAAGCTTTCTTT	CASSLGEGARNTEAFF
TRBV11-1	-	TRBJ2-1	TGTGCCAGCAGGCGGTGGGAGACAAAACGCACCGACAATGAGCAGTTCTTC	CASRRWETKRTDNEQFF
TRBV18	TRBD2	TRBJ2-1	TGTGCCAGCTCACCAGTCCTCGGGAGGGCCTACAATGAGCAGTTCTTC	CASSPVLGRAYNEQFF
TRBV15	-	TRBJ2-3	TGTGCCACCAGCTCTCAGGGGTTCACGCAGTATTTT	CATSSQGFTQYF
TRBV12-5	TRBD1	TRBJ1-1	TGTGCTAGTGGGCTTGACAGGGATCGAACTGAAGCTTTCTTT	CASGLDRDRTEAFF
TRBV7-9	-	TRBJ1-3	TGTGCCAGCAGCTCCCCCGGAGGCTCTGGAAACACCATATATTTT	CASSSPGGSGNTIYF
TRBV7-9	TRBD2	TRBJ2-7	TGTGCCAGCAGCTTAGCATCCGTGAGCGGGAGTGGGTACGAGCAGTACTTC	CASSLASVSGSGYEQYF
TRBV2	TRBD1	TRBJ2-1	TGTGCCAGCAGAGACAGGGATGAGCAGTTCTTC	CASRDRDEQFF
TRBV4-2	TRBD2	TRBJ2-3	TGTGCCAGCAGCCTCGGACTAGCGGGAGGGTCGTACACAGATACGCAGTATTTT	CASSLGLAGGSYTDTQYF
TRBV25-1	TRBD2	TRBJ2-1	TGTGCCAGCAGTGAAACTAGCGGGAGCTACAATGAGCAGTTCTTC	CASSETSGSYNEQFF
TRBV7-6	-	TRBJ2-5	TGTGCCAGCAGTTTGAGAGGAGAGACCCAGTACTTC	CASSLRGETQYF
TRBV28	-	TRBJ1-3	TGTGCCAGCAGTGCCGCAGGGTACTCTGGAAACACCATATATTTT	CASSAAGYSGNTIYF
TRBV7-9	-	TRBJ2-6	TGCGCCAGCAGCCAAGAGGAGGGCTCTGGGGCCAACGTCCTGACTTTC	CASSQEEGSGANVLTF
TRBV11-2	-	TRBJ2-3	TGTGCCAGCAGCTTAGGCAGTACAGATACGCAGTATTTT	CASSLGSTDTQYF
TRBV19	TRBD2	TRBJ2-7	TGTGCCAGTAGTTTGATACTAGCGGGAGGGGACGAGCAGTACTTC	CASSLILAGGDEQYF
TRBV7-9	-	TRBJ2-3	TGTGCCAGCAGCAAGGTGGCGGGTGCTAGCACAGATACGCAGTATTTT	CASSKVAGASTDTQYF
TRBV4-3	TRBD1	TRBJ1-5	TGCGCCAGCAGCTATCGGACAGGGGGCAATCAGCCCCAGCATTTT	CASSYRTGGNQPQHF
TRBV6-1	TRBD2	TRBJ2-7	TGTGCCAGCAGGGGACTAGCGGGGTACTACGAGCAGTACTTC	CASRGLAGYYEQYF
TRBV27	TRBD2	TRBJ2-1	TGTGCCAGCAGTTTATGGGAGGGATCGAGGGTTGAGCAGTTCTTC	CASSLWEGSRVEQFF
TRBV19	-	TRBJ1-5	TGTGCCAGTAGTCTGCGAGGGAGGGGGGGCAATCAGCCCCAGCATTTT	CASSLRGRGGNQPQHF
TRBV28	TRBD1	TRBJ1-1	TGTGCCAGCATCACCGGGACAGGGGGCACTGAAGCTTTCTTT	CASITGTGGTEAFF
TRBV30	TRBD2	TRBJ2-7	TGTGCCTGGAGTCCCGGGACTAGGGTCTACGAGCAGTACTTC	CAWSPGTRVYEQYF
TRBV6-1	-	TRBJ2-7	TGTGCCAGCAGTGAAAGGGACGGGAGCTCCTACGAGCAGTACTTC	CASSERDGSSYEQYF
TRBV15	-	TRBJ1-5	TGTGCCACCAGCAGTCGTCGGACAGATAGCAATCAGCCCCAGCATTTT	CATSSRRTDSNQPQHF
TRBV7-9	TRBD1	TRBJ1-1	TGTGCCAGCAGCTCCTACAGGGGGCGATGGGTTGATGAAGCTTTCTTT	CASSSYRGRWVDEAFF
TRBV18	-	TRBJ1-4	TGTGCCAGCTCACCCTCGAATGAAAAACTGTTTTTT	CASSPSNEKLFF
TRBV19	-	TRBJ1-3	TGTGCCAGTAGTAGTGGACAGTTCTCTGGAAACACCATATATTTT	CASSSGQFSGNTIYF
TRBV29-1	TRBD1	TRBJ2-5	TGCAGCGTTGCGCCCTCGGGACAGGGGGAGACCCAGTACTTC	CSVAPSGQGETQYF
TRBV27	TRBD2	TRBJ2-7	TGTGCCAGCAGTCTTAGCGGGAGCGCACGCTCCTACGAGCAGTACTTC	CASSLSGSARSYEQYF
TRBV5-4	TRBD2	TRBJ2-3	TGTGCCAGCAGCTTTAAGTTGACTAGCGGGGACACAGATACGCAGTATTTT	CASSFKLTSGDTDTQYF
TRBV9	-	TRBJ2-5	TGTGCCAGCAGCCCCTTTAGGACTGGCGAGCAAGAGACCCAGTACTTC	CASSPFRTGEQETQYF
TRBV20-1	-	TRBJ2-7	TGCAGTGCCCGTCTTTTGGAGCAGTACTTC	CSARLLEQYF
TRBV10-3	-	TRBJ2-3	TGTGCCATCAGGAGAGAGTTAGATACGCAGTATTTT	CAIRRELDTQYF
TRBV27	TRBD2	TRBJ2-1	TGTGCCAGCAGTTTCGGCCTAGCGGGAGTGGGTTCCTACAATGAGCAGTTCTTC	CASSFGLAGVGSYNEQFF
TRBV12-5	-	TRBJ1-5	TGTGCTAGTGGTGACTCATATAGCAATCAGCCCCAGCATTTT	CASGDSYSNQPQHF
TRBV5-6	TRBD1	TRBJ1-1	TGTGCCAGCAGCTTGGGTAGGGGGCCCACTGAAGCTTTCTTT	CASSLGRGPTEAFF
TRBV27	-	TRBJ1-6	TGTGCCAGCAGTTTTCCCCTGTCACCCCTCCACTTT	CASSFPLSPLHF
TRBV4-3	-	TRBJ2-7	TGCGCCAGCAGCCAACTCCGGGACTCCCGCTCCTACGAGCAGTACTTC	CASSQLRDSRSYEQYF
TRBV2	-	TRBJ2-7	TGTGCCAGCAAGGGGGGGAGCTCCTACGAGCAGTACTTC	CASKGGSSYEQYF
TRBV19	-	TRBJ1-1	TGTGCCAGTAGTATATTTCCTAGACTCGACACTGAAGCTTTCTTT	CASSIFPRLDTEAFF
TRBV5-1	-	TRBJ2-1	TGCGCCAGCAGCTCTTCTTCTTACCCTAGCGAACGTGAGCAGTTCTTC	CASSSSSYPSEREQFF
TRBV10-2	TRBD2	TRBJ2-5	TGCGCCAGCAGTGGGTCGGCTAGCGGGAGTAGATTGGCGGAGACCCAGTACTTC	CASSGSASGSRLAETQYF
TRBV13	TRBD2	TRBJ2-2	TGTGCCAGCAGCTTAGGGGCTAGCGGAACCACCGGGGAGCTGTTTTTT	CASSLGASGTTGELFF
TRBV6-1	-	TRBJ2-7	TGTGCCAGCAGTAAAGCGCTTCTTGGGGGCTTTACCTACGAGCAGTACTTC	CASSKALLGGFTYEQYF
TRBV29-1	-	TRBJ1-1	TGCAGCGTTGAAGATACAGGACTGAACACTGAAGCTTTCTTT	CSVEDTGLNTEAFF
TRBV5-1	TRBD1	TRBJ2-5	TGCGCCAGCAGCTTGGCACAACAGGGGTCTAAGGAGACCCAGTACTTC	CASSLAQQGSKETQYF
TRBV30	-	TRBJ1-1	TGTGCCTGGAGTGTAAGTGGACGGGATGCTTCCGAAGCTTTCTTT	CAWSVSGRDASEAFF
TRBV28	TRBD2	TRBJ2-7	TGTGCCAGCAGTACCGGGACTAGCGGGAAGAACGAGCAGTACTTC	CASSTGTSGKNEQYF
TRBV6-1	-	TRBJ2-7	TGTGCCAGCGTAGCCTCGACAGGATCCTCCTACGAGCAGTACTTC	CASVASTGSSYEQYF
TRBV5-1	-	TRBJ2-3	TGCGCCAGCAGCTTACGGGAGCCAGATACACAGTATTTT	CASSLREPDTQYF
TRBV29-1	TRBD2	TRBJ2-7	TGCAGCGTTGGTCCCGGGGGGAGGGACGAGCAGTACTTC	CSVGPGGRDEQYF
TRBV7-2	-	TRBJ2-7	TGTGCCAGCAGCCCCACAAGCTCCTACGAGCAGTACTTC	CASSPTSSYEQYF
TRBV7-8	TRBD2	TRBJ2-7	TGTGCCAGCAGCCTCCTCGGGACTAAGGTCTACGAGCAGTACTTC	CASSLLGTKVYEQYF